A single sample gave rise to the 16 T cell receptor beta chains below, sequenced in a study of control samples from healthy donors and cancer patients. Sequenced by immunoSEQ multiplex PCR; TCRdb stores in-frame clones only, minus some. The data show some 100,000 clones, less than 90% seen once. The sample comprised blood. All receptors come from a woman aged 45-65 years in good health.

The chain combines TRBV5-4 with TRBJ1-1, with D unclear. The CDR3 is 13 amino acids. Trimming left V 2 bases short and J 7 bases short, with 12 bases between. The germline gives CDR1 SGHNT, CDR2 YYREEE (reference sequence). The CDR3 nucleotides read TGTGCCAGCAGCTTCCCAGAAAGAAGTGAAGCTTTCTTT. This translates into CASSFPERSEAFF.

V and J are TRBV18 and TRBJ2-7, with a tentative D call TRBD1 (5 bases). The V gene's germline CDR1 is KGHSH and CDR2 LQKENI. Trimming took 2 bases from V and 5 from J, leaving 10 bases between them. This CDR3 comprises 13 residues. The chain's CDR3 is CASSPIEGDEQYV. The CDR3 bases are TGTGCCAGCTCACCAATCGAAGGGGACGAGCAGTACGTC.

This clone was seen a single time. The chain uses TRBV30 and TRBJ1-1, with D perhaps TRBD1 (5 bases). This CDR3 contains 14 residues. V was trimmed by 6 bases and J by 1 base, leaving 15 bases between them. Germline-derived CDR1 and CDR2 are GTSNPN and SVGIG (reference sequence). The CDR3 spells CACPGGLWNTEAFF. The DNA for the CDR3 is TGTGCCTGCCCCGGGGGTTTATGGAACACTGAAGCTTTCTTT.

V and J are TRBV4-2 and TRBJ2-7; D remains unclear. Trimming took off 0 bases at V and 4 bases at J, with 13 bases between the two ends. Germline V CDR1 and CDR2: LGHNA, YNFKEQ. The CDR3 loop spans 15 amino acids. The DNA for the CDR3 is TGTGCCAGCAGCCAAGAGATGGGCGGAGCATACGAGCAGTACTTC. Translation: CASSQEMGGAYEQYF.

CDR3 loop: CASLPRGISLETQYF. As DNA, the CDR3 is TGTGCCAGCCTCCCCCGGGGGATCTCGCTGGAGACCCAGTACTTC. V usage is TRBV6-5 and J usage is TRBJ2-5; D is possibly TRBD2 (6 bases). Trimming removed 8 bases from V and 5 bases from J, with 21 bases in between. Germline lookup yields CDR1 MNHEY and CDR2 SVGAGI. The CDR3 sequence is 15 residues long.

V gene TRBV12-3 or TRBV12-4 combines with J gene TRBJ2-7; 9 positions agree with TRBD2. V lost 6 bases to trimming and J lost 7 bases; unmatched junction nucleotides: 4. The CDR3 is 12 amino acids. DNA of the CDR3: TGTGCCAGCAGGGTAGCGGGGGTTGAGCAGTACTTC. Protein sequence: CASRVAGVEQYF.

For the CDR3, the DNA is TGCAGCGGTTCATCGAACACTGAAGCTTTCTTT. The encoded protein is CSGSSNTEAFF. This chain joins TRBV29-1 and TRBJ1-1; D unclear. Germline CDR1 and CDR2: SQVTM and ANQGSEA. Trimming took off 7 bases at V and 1 base at J, with 7 bases between the two ends. This CDR3 comprises 11 residues.

This sequence joins TRBV4-3 and TRBJ1-6, with 8 bases fitting TRBD1. Germline values: CDR1 LGHNA, CDR2 YSLEER. V lost 3 bases and J lost 10; bases outside the gene matches: 8. The CDR3 length is 15 residues. The CDR3 DNA reads TGCGCCAGCAGCCAGGTTGACAGGGGCAACTCACCCCTCCACTTT. Encoded protein: CASSQVDRGNSPLHF.

The V and J genes are TRBV5-1 and TRBJ1-2; D is unclear. The germline V and J ends were trimmed by 4 bases and 2 bases, with 12 bases remaining between them. The CDR3 has 14 residues. Germline values: CDR1 SGHRS, CDR2 YFSETQ. The CDR3 reads CASSPRQGNYGYTF. CDR3 DNA sequence: TGCGCCAGCAGCCCAAGACAAGGGAACTATGGCTACACCTTC.

The rearrangement links TRBV3-1 (or the pseudogene TRBV3-2) to TRBJ2-2, with 12 bases identical to TRBD2. V dropped 10 bases and J dropped 2; count of bases not matched to a gene: 5. The CDR3 runs to 15 residues. Germline V lookup: CDR1 LGHDT, CDR2 YNNKEL (reference sequence). For the CDR3, the DNA is TGTGCCACCGGACTAGCGGGAACCAACACCGGGGAGCTGTTTTTT. It specifies CATGLAGTNTGELFF.

The rearrangement uses TRBV7-9 and TRBJ2-1; 9 bases agree with TRBD2. V trimming: 5 bases; J trimming: 9 bases; junction bases outside the gene matches: 14. This CDR3 comprises 16 residues. Germline CDR1 and CDR2: SEHNR and FQNEAQ (reference sequence). CDR3 protein: CASSPTAGGDRIEQFF. The CDR3 bases are TGTGCCAGCAGCCCCACAGCGGGAGGCGACCGGATTGAGCAGTTCTTC.

The rearrangement joins TRBV11-2 to TRBJ2-7; D is ambiguous. The CDR3 is made up of 14 amino acids. The V end was cut by 1 base, the J end by 4 bases, with 11 bases between. Germline CDR1 is SGHAT and CDR2 is FQNNGV. The CDR3 DNA is TGTGCCAGCAGCTTAGGACCCTTATGGTACGAGCAGTACTTC. It specifies CASSLGPLWYEQYF.

This chain connects TRBV6-4 to TRBJ2-3; D perhaps matches TRBD2 (5 bases). The V end lost 3 bases, the J end lost 5 bases, and 12 bases lay between the germline ends. Germline loops: CDR1 MRHNA, CDR2 SNTAGT. The CDR3 covers 14 residues. CDR3 protein: CASSEKSEGDTQYF. DNA of the CDR3: TGTGCCAGCAGTGAAAAAAGCGAGGGAGATACGCAGTATTTT.

Remarks on this clone: A junction end diverges from the germline sequence, so it may reflect a read error. This chain connects TRBV29-1 to TRBJ1-4; tentatively, D is TRBD1 (5 bases). Germline V gene data show CDR1 as SQVTM and CDR2 as ANQGSEA. This CDR3 is built from 11 residues. For the CDR3, the DNA is TGCAGCGTTGAATATAGTGGGGCGGGGATTTTT. It yields the protein CSVEYSGAGIF.

The genes are TRBV7-7 and TRBJ2-1, with 10 bases fitting TRBD2. Germline CDR1 and CDR2: SSHAT and FNYEAQ (reference sequence). The CDR3 runs 15 residues. V trimming: 5 bases; J trimming: 5 bases; junction bases outside the gene matches: 6. The CDR3 region has the DNA TGTGCCAGCAGCATCCTAGCGGGGGCCGACAATGAGCAGTTCTTC. This gives the protein CASSILAGADNEQFF.

A single count supports this clone. The V call is TRBV6-6, the J call TRBJ2-1; D not certain. Trimming took 7 bases from V and 7 from J, leaving 14 bases between them. Germline V gene lookup returns CDR1 MNHNY and CDR2 SVGAGI (reference sequence). CDR3 size: 13 residues. The CDR3 here is CASIHWGGNEQFF. CDR3 in DNA: TGTGCCAGCATCCATTGGGGTGGGAATGAGCAGTTCTTC.